This T cell receptor beta chain was documented in a study of blood T cell repertoires in COVID-19. Germline CDR1 and CDR2: SGHRS and YFSETQ. The CDR3 extends over 16 amino acids. V lost 4 bases, J lost 3 bases, and 8 bases stayed unmatched. The table came from immunoSEQ multiplex PCR; TCRdb's copy has only in-frame clones and leaves some out. In the table there are 150,000 to 200,000 clones, less than 90% of which are singletons. The chain has TRBV5-1 and TRBJ2-3, with 10 nucleotides matching TRBD1. The receptor was derived from a woman aged 70-85 years with COVID-19, enrolled during active disease. Sequencing was carried out using peripheral blood. The CDR3 nucleotides read TGCGCCAGCAGCCACTCGGACAGGGGGAGGACAGATACGCAGTATTTT. Translating gives CASSHSDRGRTDTQYF.